This T cell receptor (beta chain) was identified during a study of T-cell memory formation after mild COVID-19 (dated by TCRdb to about 2021). Context from the whole study: Most TCR sequence clusters were specific to one of the two donors. The cohort was made up of two young adult volunteers, one female and one male, who were previously healthy. T-cell clones expanding and contracting after mild COVID-19 in a couple of donors were tracked by longitudinal TCRalpha and TCRbeta repertoire sequencing. Overall study results and their limits: Whether the second-wave clones peaking on day 37 were SARS-CoV-2 specific was not confirmed. Some responding clones were detected in pre-infection memory, which suggested that pre-existing cross-reactive memory T cells had joined the SARS-CoV-2 response. Balanced CD4/CD8 phenotypes were observed for clones contracting from day 15 to 85, whereas a bias towards CD4+ was observed for a second wave of clones expanding from day 15 to 37. Contracting CD4+ clones were found mainly in CM and EM memory subsets, while CD8+ clones were enriched in EMRA. The study covered only a couple of mild cases, and larger cohorts including severe cases with pre-infection samples were considered necessary.

Trimming takes 2 bases from V and 5 bases from J, and the germline ends sit 10 bases apart. Per the germline V gene, SGHRS is the CDR1 and YFSETQ is the CDR2. Inclusive of the bounding cysteine and phenylalanine, the CDR3 is 13 residues long. The kept DNA is CDR3 alone, 39 bases in frame from the first base. Ficoll-Paque density gradient centrifugation was used to isolate PBMCs. TCRdb names Illumina NovaSeq 6000 as the instrument used. Using 5'RACE with constant-segment primers, TCRalpha and TCRbeta cDNA libraries were constructed, with sample barcodes and unique molecular identifiers added in the process. RNA was extracted from every sample with Trizol reagent. Amplification of the libraries took two PCR steps, and the second step added a second sample barcode plus Illumina TruSeq adapters. The libraries were sequenced on an Illumina NovaSeq using 2 x 150 bp paired-end reads. As for the original processing: Demultiplexing of reads and collapsing into UMI-guided consensus sequences were performed with migec v1.2.7. Using mixcr v2.1.11, the UMI consensuses were aligned to TRA and TRB V and J templates and assembled into clonotypes. A clonotype was counted as expanded or contracted only if both edgeR and NoisET called the change significant, with noise models trained on biological replicates. For edgeR calls, the cutoffs were a false discovery rate-adjusted p below 0.01 and a log2 fold-change threshold of 1. As an exploratory analysis of dynamics, max-normalized trajectories of the 1000 most abundant clonotypes were examined by PCA with hierarchical clustering. The CD4 or CD8 phenotype of responding clones was assigned using the separately sequenced CD4+ and CD8+ repertoires. In TCRdb, the public reads were trimmed at Q25 with fastp and aligned with MiXCR, with productive beta chains retained. Records with the same CDR3 protein are collapsed into one entry carrying the most frequent genes and DNA. What appears here as the V and J calls and clone size reflects TCRdb's work, not the paper's. The table for this sample lists just over 350,000 distinct CDR3 sequences; around 15% of them were counted only once. Roughly 22% of the sample comes from the top ten.

In this sample, this clonotype turned up many times. The antigen it binds to is not known. Base quality data are lacking; no much larger clone is found one base away. The rearrangement joined TRBV5-1 to TRBJ1-1, with the D gene call left open. The source material was PBMCs or a T cell subset sorted from them (not recorded which). The TCR comes from a man younger than 35 who had mild COVID-19 (a few samples of this study predate the infection). The sample titles of this study are shuffled in the database, so cell type and time point are left out; the donor was told from shared clones. Read as DNA, the sequence is TGCGCCAGCAGCTTAGAGGGAAGAACTGAAGCTTTCTTT. Its protein reads: CASSLEGRTEAFF.